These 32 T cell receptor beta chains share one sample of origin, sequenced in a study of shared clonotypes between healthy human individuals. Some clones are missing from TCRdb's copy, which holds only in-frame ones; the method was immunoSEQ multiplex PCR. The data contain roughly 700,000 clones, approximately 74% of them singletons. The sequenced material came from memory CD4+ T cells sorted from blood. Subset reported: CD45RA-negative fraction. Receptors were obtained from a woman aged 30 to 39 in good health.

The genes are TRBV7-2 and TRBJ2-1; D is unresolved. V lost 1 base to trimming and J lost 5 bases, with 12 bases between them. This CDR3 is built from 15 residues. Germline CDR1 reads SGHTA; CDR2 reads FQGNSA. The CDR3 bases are TGTGCCAGCAGCTTAGATTGGCTAGGGAACAATGAGCAGTTCTTC. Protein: CASSLDWLGNNEQFF.

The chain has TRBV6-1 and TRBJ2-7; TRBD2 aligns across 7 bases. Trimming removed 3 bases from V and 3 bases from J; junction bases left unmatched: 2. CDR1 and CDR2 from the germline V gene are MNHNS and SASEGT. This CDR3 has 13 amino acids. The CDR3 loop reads CASSDGGSYEQYF. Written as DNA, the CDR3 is TGTGCCAGCAGTGATGGCGGGAGCTACGAGCAGTACTTC.

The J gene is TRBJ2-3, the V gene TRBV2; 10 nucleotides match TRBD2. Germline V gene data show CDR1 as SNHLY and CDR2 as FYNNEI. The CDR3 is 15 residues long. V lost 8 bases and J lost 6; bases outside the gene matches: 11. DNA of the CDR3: TGTGCCAGCCAGTGGCGAACTAGCGGGATCGATACGCAGTATTTT. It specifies CASQWRTSGIDTQYF. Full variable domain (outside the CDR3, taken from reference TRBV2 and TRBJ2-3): EPEVTQTPSHQVTQMGQEVILRCVPISNHLYFYWYRQILGQKVEFLVSFYNNEISEKSEIFDDQFSVERPDGSNFTLKIRSTKLEDSAMYFCASQWRTSGIDTQYFGPGTRLTVL.

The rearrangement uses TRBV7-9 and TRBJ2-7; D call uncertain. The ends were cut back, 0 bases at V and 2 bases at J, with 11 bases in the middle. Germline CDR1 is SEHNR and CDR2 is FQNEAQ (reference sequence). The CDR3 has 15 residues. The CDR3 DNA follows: TGTGCCAGCAGCTTAGCCTCAACTTCGGCCTACGAGCAGTACTTC. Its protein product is CASSLASTSAYEQYF.

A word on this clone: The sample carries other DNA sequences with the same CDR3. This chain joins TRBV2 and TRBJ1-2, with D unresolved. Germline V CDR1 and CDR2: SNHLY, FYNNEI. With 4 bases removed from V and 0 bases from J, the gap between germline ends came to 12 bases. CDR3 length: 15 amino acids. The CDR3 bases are TGTGCCAGCAGTGTGAGTGCAGGTACTAACTATGGCTACACCTTC. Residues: CASSVSAGTNYGYTF.

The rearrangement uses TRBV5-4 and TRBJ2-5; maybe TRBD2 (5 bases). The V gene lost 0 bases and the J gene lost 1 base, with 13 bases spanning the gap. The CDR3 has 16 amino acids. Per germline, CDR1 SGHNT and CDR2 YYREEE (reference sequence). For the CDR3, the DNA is TGTGCCAGCAGCTTGGCCGGGCGGGTCATCCAAGAGACCCAGTACTTC. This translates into CASSLAGRVIQETQYF.

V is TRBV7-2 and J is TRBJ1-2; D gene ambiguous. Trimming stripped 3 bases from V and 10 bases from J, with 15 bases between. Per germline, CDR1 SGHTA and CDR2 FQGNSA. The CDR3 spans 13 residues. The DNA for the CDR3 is TGTGCCAGCAGCTTTCTTATGGACGTTTCCTACACCTTC. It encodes CASSFLMDVSYTF.

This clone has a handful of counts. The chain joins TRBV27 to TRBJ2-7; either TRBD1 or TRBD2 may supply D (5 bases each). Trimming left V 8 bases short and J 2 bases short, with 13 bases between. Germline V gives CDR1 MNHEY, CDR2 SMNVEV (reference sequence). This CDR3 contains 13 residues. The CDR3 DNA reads TGTGCCAGCGTGGGGACGCAACCCTACGAGCAGTACTTC. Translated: CASVGTQPYEQYF.

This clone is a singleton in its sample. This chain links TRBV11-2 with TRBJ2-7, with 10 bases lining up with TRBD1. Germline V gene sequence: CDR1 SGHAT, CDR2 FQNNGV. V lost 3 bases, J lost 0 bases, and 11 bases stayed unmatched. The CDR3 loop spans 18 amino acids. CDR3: CASSFRLGRDRGSYEQYF. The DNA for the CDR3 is TGTGCCAGCAGCTTTAGACTAGGGCGGGACAGGGGCTCCTACGAGCAGTACTTC.

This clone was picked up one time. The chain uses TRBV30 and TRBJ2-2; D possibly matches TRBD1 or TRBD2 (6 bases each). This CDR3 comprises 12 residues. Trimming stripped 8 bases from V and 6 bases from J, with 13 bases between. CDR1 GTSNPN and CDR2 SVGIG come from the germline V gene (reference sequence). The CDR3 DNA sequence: TGTGCCCGGAAGGGGGGCCCCGGGGAGCTGTTTTTT. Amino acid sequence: CARKGGPGELFF.

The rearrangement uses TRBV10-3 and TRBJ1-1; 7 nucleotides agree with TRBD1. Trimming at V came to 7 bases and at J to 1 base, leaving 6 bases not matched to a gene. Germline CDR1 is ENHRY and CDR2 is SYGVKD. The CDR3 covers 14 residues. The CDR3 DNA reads TGTGCCATCAAGACAGGGTTTGGGAACACTGAAGCTTTCTTT. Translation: CAIKTGFGNTEAFF.

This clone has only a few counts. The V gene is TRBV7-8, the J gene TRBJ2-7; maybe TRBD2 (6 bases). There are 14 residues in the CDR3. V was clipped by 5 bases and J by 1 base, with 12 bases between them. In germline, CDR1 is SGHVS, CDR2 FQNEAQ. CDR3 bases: TGTGCCAGCAGCCGGCTAGCGAATTCCTACGAGCAGTACTTC. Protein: CASSRLANSYEQYF.

The CDR3 nucleotides are TGTGCCAGCAGACCAGACAGGGGCCCCTTCTATGGCTACACCTTC. It codes for CASRPDRGPFYGYTF. The chain joins TRBV28 to TRBJ1-2, with 8 bases fitting TRBD1. V dropped 6 bases and J dropped 4; count of bases not matched to a gene: 10. The germline gives CDR1 MDHEN, CDR2 SYDVKM. The CDR3 extends over 15 amino acids.

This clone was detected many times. CDR3 in DNA: TGTGCCAGCAGTACCCAACCCACAGGGGAACCAAACTCTGGGGCCAACGTCCTGACTTTC. This translates into CASSTQPTGEPNSGANVLTF. The chain uses TRBV28 and TRBJ2-6; 7 bases line up with TRBD1. Looked up from germline, CDR1 is MDHEN and CDR2 is SYDVKM. Trimming took 5 bases from V and 0 from J; bases not matched to a gene: 16. The CDR3 length is 20 residues.

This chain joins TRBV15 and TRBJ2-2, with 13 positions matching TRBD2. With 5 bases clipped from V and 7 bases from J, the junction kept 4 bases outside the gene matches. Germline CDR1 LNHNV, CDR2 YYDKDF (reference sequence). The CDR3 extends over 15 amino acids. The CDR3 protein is CATSPRTSGSGELFF. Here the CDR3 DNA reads TGTGCCACCAGCCCCCGGACTAGCGGGAGCGGGGAGCTGTTTTTT.

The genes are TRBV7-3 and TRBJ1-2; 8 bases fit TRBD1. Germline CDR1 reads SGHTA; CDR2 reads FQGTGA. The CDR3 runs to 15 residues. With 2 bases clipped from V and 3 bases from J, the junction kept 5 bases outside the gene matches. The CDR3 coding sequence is TGTGCCAGCAGCTTAGCCGCGGGACAGGACTATGGCTACACCTTC. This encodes CASSLAAGQDYGYTF.

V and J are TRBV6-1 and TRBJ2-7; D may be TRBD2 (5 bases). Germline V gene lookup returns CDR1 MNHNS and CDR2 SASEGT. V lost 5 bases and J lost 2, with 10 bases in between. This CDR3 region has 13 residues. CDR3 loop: CASSRLGAYEQYF. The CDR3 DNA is TGTGCCAGCAGTCGCCTCGGGGCCTACGAGCAGTACTTC.

CDR3 DNA: TGTGCCAGCAGCCAGTGGGCCGGATCGCAGGAAGATACGCAGTATTTT. This translates into CASSQWAGSQEDTQYF. The chain carries TRBV11-2 and TRBJ2-3; D not resolved. The germline V and J ends were trimmed by 5 bases and 5 bases, with 20 bases remaining between them. The CDR3 has 16 residues. CDR1 and CDR2 (germline): SGHAT, FQNNGV. The variable domain in full, with the rest retrieved from reference TRBV11-2 and TRBJ2-3, is EAGVAQSPRYKIIEKRQSVAFWCNPISGHATLYWYQQILGQGPKLLIQFQNNGVVDDSQLPKDRFSAERLKGVDSTLKIQPAKLEDSAVYLCASSQWAGSQEDTQYFGPGTRLTVL.

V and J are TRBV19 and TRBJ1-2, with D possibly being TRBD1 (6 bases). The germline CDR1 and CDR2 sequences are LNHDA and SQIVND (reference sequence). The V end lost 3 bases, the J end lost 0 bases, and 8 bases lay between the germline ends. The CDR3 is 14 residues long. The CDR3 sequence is CASSITGSNYGYTF. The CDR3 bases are TGTGCCAGTAGTATTACAGGGTCTAACTATGGCTACACCTTC. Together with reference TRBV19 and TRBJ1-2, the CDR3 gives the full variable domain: DGGITQSPKYLFRKEGQNVTLSCEQNLNHDAMYWYRQDPGQGLRLIYYSQIVNDFQKGDIAEGYSVSREKKESFPLTVTSAQKNPTAFYLCASSITGSNYGYTFGSGTRLTVV.

The CDR3 coding sequence is TGTGCCAGCAGTGTTGTCGGGACAGGGGATGAAAAACTGTTTTTT. Translating it yields CASSVVGTGDEKLFF. This chain links TRBV6-1 with TRBJ1-4, with TRBD1 identical over 10 bases. With 4 bases clipped from V and 6 bases from J, the junction kept 5 bases outside the gene matches. Germline V gene sequence: CDR1 MNHNS, CDR2 SASEGT. The CDR3 sequence is 15 residues long.

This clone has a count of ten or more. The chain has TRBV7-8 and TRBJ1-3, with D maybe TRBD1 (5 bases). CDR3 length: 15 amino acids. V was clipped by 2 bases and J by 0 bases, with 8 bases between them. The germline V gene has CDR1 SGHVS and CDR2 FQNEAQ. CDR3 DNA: TGTGCCAGCAGCTTAATGGGGCTCTCTGGAAACACCATATATTTT. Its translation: CASSLMGLSGNTIYF.

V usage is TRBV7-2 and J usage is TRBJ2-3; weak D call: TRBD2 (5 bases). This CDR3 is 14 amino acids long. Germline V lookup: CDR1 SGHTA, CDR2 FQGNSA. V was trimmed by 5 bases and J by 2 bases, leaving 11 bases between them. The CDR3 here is CASSPQRTTDTQYF. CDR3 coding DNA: TGTGCCAGCAGCCCCCAGCGGACCACAGATACGCAGTATTTT.

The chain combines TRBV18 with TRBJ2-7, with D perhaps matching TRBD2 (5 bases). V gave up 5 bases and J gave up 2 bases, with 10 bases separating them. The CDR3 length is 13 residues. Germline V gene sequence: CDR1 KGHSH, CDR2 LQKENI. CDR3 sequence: CASSLPGTYEQYF. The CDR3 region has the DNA TGTGCCAGCTCATTACCCGGGACCTACGAGCAGTACTTC.

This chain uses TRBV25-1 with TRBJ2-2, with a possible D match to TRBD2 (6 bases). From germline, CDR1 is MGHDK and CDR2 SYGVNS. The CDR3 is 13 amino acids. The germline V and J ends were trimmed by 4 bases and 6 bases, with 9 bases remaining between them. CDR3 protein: CASSGTGAGELFF. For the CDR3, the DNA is TGTGCCAGCAGTGGGACGGGGGCCGGGGAGCTGTTTTTT. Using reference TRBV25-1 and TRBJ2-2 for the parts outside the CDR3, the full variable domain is EADIYQTPRYLVIGTGKKITLECSQTMGHDKMYWYQQDPGMELHLIHYSYGVNSTEKGDLSSESTVSRIRTEHFPLTLESARPSHTSQYLCASSGTGAGELFFGEGSRLTVL.

This chain's CDR3 is CASSWTGGKNNEKLFF. CDR3 sequence (DNA): TGTGCCAGCAGTTGGACAGGGGGCAAAAATAATGAAAAACTGTTTTTT. The chain carries TRBV28 and TRBJ1-4, with 11 bases lining up with TRBD1. Germline lookup yields CDR1 MDHEN and CDR2 SYDVKM. V was pared by 4 bases and J by 4 bases, with 5 bases of the junction left unmatched. The length of the CDR3 is 16 residues. The variable domain in full, with the rest retrieved from reference TRBV28 and TRBJ1-4, is DVKVTQSSRYLVKRTGEKVFLECVQDMDHENMFWYRQDPGLGLRLIYFSYDVKMKEKGDIPEGYSVSREKKERFSLILESASTNQTSMYLCASSWTGGKNNEKLFFGSGTQLSVL.

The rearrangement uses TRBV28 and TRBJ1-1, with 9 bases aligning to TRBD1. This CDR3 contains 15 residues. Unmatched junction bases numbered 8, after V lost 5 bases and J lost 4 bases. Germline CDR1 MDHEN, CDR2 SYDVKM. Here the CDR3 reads CASSDPGQGSTEAFF. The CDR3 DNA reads TGTGCCAGCAGTGACCCGGGACAGGGATCCACTGAAGCTTTCTTT.

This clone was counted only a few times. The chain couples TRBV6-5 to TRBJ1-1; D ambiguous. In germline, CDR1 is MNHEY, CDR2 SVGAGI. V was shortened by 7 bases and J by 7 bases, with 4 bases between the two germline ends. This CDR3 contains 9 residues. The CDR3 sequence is CASTFEAFF. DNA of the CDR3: TGTGCCAGCACCTTTGAAGCTTTCTTT.

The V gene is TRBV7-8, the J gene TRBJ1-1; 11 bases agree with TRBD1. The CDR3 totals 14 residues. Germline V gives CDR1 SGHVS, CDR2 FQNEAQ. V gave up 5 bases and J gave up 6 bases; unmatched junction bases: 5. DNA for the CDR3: TGTGCCAGCAGCGGACAGGGGGCATGGGCTGAAGCTTTCTTT. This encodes CASSGQGAWAEAFF.

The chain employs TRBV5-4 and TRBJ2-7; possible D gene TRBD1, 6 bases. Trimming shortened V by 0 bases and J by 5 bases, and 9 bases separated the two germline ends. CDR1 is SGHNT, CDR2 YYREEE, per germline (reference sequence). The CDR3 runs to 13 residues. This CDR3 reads CASSLVGDNEQYF. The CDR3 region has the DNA TGTGCCAGCAGCTTGGTCGGGGACAACGAGCAGTACTTC.

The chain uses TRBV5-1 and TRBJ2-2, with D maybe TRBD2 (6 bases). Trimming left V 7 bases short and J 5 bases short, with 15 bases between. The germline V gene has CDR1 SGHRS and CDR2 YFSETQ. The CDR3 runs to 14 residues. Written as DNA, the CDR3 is TGCGCCAGCTTGGGAGGCGGGCTTACCGGGGAGCTGTTTTTT. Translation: CASLGGGLTGELFF. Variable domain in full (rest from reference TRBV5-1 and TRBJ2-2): KAGVTQTPRYLIKTRGQQVTLSCSPISGHRSVSWYQQTPGQGLQFLFEYFSETQRNKGNFPGRFSGRQFSNSRSEMNVSTLELGDSALYLCASLGGGLTGELFFGEGSRLTVL.

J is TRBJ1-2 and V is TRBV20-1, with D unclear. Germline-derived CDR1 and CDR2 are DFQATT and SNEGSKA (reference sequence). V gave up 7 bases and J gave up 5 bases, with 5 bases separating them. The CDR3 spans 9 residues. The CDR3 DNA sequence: TGCAGTGGACCGTATGGCTACACCTTC. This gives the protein CSGPYGYTF.

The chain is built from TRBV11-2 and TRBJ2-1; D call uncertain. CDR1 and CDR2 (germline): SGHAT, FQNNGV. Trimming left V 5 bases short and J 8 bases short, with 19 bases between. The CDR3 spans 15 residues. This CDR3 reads CASSLPGQTPHEQFF. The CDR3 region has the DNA TGTGCCAGCAGCCTCCCCGGCCAAACCCCCCATGAGCAGTTCTTC.